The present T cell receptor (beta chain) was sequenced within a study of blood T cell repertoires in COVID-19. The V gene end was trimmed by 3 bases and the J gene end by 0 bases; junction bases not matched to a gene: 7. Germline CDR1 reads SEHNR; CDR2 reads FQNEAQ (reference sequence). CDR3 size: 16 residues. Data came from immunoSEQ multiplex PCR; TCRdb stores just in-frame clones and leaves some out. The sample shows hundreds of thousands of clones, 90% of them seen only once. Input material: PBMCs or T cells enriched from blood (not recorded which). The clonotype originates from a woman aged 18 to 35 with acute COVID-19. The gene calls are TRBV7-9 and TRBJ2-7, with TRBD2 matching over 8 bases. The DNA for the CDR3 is TGTGCCAGCAGCTTCGGTAGCGGGACTAGCTCCTACGAGCAGTACTTC. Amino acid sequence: CASSFGSGTSSYEQYF.